This entry features one T cell receptor (beta chain) sequence. Germline V gene data show CDR1 as MDHEN and CDR2 as SYDVKM. This CDR3 is built from 17 residues. The junction had 9 bases not matched to a gene; V was cut back by 3 bases and J by 9 bases. The record originates from a study of blood T cell repertoires in COVID-19. About the research overall: Both acute and convalescent COVID-19 samples were obtained from the United States, Italy and Spain. Sample material is recorded as cDNA or gDNA derived from T cells, B-cell-depleted T cells, or PBMCs.

In the study's own analysis: Amplification from reference gene primers served as the basis for estimated nucleated cell counts. Only in-frame clones appear in the TCRdb table, and some are missing; sequencing was by immunoSEQ multiplex PCR. That table supplies the V and J calls and clone size; D and trimming were determined from the DNA. The profile shows 40,000 to 55,000 clones, roughly 84% of them singletons. The TCR sequence derives from a woman between 65 and 79 years old with acute or convalescent COVID-19. The chain couples TRBV28 to TRBJ1-6, with TRBD1 identical over 12 bases. What was sequenced was peripheral blood. The chain's CDR3 is CASSLGGTGGVSSPLHF. In DNA, the CDR3 is TGTGCCAGCAGTTTGGGGGGGACAGGGGGCGTGAGTTCACCCCTCCACTTT.